This T cell receptor (beta chain) was identified during a study of blood T cell repertoires in COVID-19. TCRdb's copy holds only in-frame clones and misses some; the assay was immunoSEQ multiplex PCR. This sample carries roughly 200,000 clones, 70% to 90% of them seen once, and the ten largest clones take approximately 6%. V dropped 2 bases and J dropped 3 bases, with 8 bases sitting between them. There are 13 residues in the CDR3. Per germline, CDR1 MNHNS and CDR2 SASEGT. V and J are TRBV6-1 and TRBJ2-7; TRBD2 is a possible D gene (5 bases). The TCR sequence derives from a man at least 80 years old with acute or convalescent COVID-19. Sequenced sample: peripheral blood. DNA of the CDR3: TGTGCCAGCAGTGAACTGGGGAGCTACGAGCAGTACTTC. Translated: CASSELGSYEQYF.